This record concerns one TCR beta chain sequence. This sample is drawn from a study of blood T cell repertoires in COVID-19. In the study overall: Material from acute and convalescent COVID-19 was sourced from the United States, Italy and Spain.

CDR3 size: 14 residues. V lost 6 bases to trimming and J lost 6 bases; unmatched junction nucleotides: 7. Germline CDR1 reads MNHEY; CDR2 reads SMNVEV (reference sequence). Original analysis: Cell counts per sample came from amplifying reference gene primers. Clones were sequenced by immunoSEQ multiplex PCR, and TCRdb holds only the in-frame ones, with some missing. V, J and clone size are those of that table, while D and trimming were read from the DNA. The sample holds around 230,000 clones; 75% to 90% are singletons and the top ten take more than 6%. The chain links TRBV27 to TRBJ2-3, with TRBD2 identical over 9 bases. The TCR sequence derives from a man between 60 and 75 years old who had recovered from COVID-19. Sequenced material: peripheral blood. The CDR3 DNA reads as TGTGCCAGCAGAGTGGGCGGGGGGGCCGATACGCAGTATTTT. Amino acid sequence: CASRVGGGADTQYF.